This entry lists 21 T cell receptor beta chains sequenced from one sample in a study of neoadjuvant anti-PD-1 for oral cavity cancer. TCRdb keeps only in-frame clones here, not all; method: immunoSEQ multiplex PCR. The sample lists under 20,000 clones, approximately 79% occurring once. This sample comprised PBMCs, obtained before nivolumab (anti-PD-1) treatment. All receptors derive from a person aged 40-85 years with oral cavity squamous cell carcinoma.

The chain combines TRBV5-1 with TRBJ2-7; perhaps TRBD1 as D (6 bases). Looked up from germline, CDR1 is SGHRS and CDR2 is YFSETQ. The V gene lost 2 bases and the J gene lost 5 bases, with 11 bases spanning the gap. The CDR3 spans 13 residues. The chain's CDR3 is CASSFTGYDEQYF. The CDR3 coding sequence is TGCGCCAGCAGCTTTACAGGGTATGACGAGCAGTACTTC.

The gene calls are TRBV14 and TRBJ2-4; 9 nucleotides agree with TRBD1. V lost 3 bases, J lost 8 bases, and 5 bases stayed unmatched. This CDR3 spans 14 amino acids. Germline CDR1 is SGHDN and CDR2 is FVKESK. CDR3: CASSHWTGADIQYF. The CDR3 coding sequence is TGTGCCAGCAGCCACTGGACAGGGGCAGACATTCAGTACTTC.

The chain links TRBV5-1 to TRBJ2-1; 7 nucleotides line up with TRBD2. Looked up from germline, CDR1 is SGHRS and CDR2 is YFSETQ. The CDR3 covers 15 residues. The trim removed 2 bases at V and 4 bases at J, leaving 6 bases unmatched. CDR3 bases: TGCGCCAGCAGCTTTTCTAGCGGAGAGTACAATGAGCAGTTCTTC. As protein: CASSFSSGEYNEQFF.

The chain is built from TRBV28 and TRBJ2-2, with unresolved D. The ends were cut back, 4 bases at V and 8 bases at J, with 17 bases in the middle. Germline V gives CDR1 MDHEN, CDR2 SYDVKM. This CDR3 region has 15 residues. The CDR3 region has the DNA TGTGCCAGCAGTTCGTTCTCGATCGCCACAGGGGAGCTGTTTTTT. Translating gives CASSSFSIATGELFF.

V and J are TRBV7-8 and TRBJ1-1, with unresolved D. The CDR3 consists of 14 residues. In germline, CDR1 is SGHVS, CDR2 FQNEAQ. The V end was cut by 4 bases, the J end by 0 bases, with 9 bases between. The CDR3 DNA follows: TGTGCCAGCAGCTCCAGAGATCTGAACACTGAAGCTTTCTTT. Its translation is CASSSRDLNTEAFF.

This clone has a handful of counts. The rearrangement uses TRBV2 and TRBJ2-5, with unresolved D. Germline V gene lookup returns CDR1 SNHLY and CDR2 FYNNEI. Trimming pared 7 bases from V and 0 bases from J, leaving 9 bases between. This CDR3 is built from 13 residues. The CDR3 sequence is CASIRAYQETQYF. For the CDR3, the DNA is TGTGCCAGCATACGTGCGTACCAAGAGACCCAGTACTTC.

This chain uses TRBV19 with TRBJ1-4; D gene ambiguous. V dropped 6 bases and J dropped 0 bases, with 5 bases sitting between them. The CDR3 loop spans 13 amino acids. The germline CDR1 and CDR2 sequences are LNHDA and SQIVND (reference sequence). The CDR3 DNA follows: TGTGCCAGTAGGGGTGCAACTAATGAAAAACTGTTTTTT. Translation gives CASRGATNEKLFF.

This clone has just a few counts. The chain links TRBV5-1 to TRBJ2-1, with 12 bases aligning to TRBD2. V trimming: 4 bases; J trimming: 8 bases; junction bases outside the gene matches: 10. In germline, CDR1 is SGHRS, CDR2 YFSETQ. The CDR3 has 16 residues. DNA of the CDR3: TGCGCCAGCAGCCCACAGACTAGCGGGAGTTATGATGAGCAGTTCTTC. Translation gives CASSPQTSGSYDEQFF.

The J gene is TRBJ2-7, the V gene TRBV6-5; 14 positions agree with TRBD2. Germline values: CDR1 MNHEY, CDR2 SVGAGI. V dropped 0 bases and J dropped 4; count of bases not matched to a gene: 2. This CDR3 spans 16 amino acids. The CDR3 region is CASSYSGLAGGYEQYF. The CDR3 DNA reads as TGTGCCAGCAGTTACTCCGGACTAGCGGGAGGTTACGAGCAGTACTTC.

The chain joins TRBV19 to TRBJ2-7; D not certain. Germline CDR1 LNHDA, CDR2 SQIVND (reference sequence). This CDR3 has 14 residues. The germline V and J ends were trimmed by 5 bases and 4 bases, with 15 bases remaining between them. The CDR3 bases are TGTGCCAGTAGTGTTACACAGCGCTCTTACGAGCAGTACTTC. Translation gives CASSVTQRSYEQYF.

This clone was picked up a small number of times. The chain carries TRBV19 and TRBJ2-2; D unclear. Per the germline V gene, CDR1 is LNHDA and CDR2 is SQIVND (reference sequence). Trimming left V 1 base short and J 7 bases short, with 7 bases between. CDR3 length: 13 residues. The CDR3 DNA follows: TGTGCCAGTAGTATAGGGGGTTACGGGGAGCTGTTTTTT. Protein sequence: CASSIGGYGELFF.

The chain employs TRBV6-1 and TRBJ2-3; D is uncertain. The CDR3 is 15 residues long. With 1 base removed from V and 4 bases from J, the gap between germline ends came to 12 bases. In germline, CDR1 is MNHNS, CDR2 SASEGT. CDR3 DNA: TGTGCCAGCAGTGAAGGTTTGAAGGTTCCAGATACGCAGTATTTT. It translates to CASSEGLKVPDTQYF.

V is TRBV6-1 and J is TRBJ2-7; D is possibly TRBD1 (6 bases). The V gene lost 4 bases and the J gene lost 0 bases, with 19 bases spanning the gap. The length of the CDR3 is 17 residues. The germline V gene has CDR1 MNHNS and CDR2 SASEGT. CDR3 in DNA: TGTGCCAGCAGTGGGAGATTAGGGGGACCCAGCTCCTACGAGCAGTACTTC. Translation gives CASSGRLGGPSSYEQYF.

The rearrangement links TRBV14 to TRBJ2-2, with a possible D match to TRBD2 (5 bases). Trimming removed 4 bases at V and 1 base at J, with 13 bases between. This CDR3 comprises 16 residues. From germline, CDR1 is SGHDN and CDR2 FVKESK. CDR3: CASSPWGRGNTGELFF. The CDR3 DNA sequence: TGTGCCAGCAGCCCTTGGGGTCGGGGGAACACCGGGGAGCTGTTTTTT. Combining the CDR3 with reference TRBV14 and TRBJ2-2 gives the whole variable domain EAGVTQFPSHSVIEKGQTVTLRCDPISGHDNLYWYRRVMGKEIKFLLHFVKESKQDESGMPNNRFLAERTGGTYSTLKVQPAELEDSGVYFCASSPWGRGNTGELFFGEGSRLTVL.

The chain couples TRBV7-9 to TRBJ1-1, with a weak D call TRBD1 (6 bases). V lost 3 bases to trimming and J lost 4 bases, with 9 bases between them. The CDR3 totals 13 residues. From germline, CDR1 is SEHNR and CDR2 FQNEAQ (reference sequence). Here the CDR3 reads CASSLLGGTEAFF. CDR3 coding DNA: TGTGCCAGCAGCTTGTTAGGGGGCACTGAAGCTTTCTTT.

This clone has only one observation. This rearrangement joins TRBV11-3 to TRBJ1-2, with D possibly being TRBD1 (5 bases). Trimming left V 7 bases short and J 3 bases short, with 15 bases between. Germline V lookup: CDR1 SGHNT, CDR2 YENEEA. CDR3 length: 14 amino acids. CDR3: CASTPGRVDYGYTF. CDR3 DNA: TGTGCCAGCACCCCAGGCAGGGTTGACTATGGCTACACCTTC.

CDR3 in amino acids: CASSPPGRGGYNEQFF. In DNA, the CDR3 is TGTGCCAGCAGCCCCCCTGGGCGTGGTGGCTACAATGAGCAGTTCTTC. The V and J genes are TRBV7-9 and TRBJ2-1; no clear D. CDR1 SEHNR and CDR2 FQNEAQ come from the germline V gene (reference sequence). This CDR3 region has 16 residues. V dropped 5 bases and J dropped 3 bases, with 17 bases sitting between them.

The CDR3: CAISESAGGKQFF. CDR3 nucleotide sequence: TGTGCCATCAGTGAGTCAGCGGGAGGGAAGCAGTTCTTC. This rearrangement joins TRBV10-3 to TRBJ2-1; TRBD2 aligns across 10 bases. This CDR3 spans 13 amino acids. Germline loops: CDR1 ENHRY, CDR2 SYGVKD. The ends lost 0 bases at V and 11 bases at J; junction bases unmatched: 1.

CDR3 in amino acids: CAWRGSPSYEQYF. The CDR3 DNA follows: TGTGCCTGGAGAGGGTCTCCCTCCTACGAGCAGTACTTC. J is TRBJ2-7 and V is TRBV30; D uncertain. The CDR3 covers 13 residues. From germline, CDR1 is GTSNPN and CDR2 SVGIG (reference sequence). With 3 bases removed from V and 0 bases from J, the gap between germline ends came to 9 bases.

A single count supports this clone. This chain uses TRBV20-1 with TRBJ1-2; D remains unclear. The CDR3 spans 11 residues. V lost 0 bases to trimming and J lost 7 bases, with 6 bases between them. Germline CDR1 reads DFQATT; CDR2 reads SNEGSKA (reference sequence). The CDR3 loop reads CSARDGVGYTF. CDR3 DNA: TGCAGTGCTAGAGATGGAGTTGGCTACACCTTC.

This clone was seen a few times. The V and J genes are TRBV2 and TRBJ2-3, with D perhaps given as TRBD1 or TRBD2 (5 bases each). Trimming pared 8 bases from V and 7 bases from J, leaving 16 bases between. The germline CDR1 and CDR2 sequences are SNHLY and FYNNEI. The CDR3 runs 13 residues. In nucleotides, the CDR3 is TGTGCCAGCGGCCCCCAGGGAGATCATACGCAGTATTTT. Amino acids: CASGPQGDHTQYF.